Each of the 9 T cell receptor beta chains below was sequenced from the same sample in a study of CD8+ T cells in alopecia areata. The sequencing template was cDNA reverse transcribed from extracted RNA. Only in-frame clones appear in the TCRdb table, and some are missing; sequencing was by immunoSEQ multiplex PCR. This repertoire shows 250,000 or so clones, under 70% found once; its top ten account for roughly 1.2%. The material was CD4+ T cells sorted from blood, obtained at week 0. These receptors all come from a human donor with alopecia areata.

This clone was counted a few times. The chain is built from TRBV6-5 and TRBJ1-2; perhaps TRBD1 as D (6 bases). This CDR3 has 15 residues. The V gene's germline CDR1 is MNHEY and CDR2 SVGAGI. V gave up 4 bases and J gave up 0 bases, with 12 bases separating them. CDR3 sequence: CASSSLTGPNYGYTF. CDR3 sequence (DNA): TGTGCCAGCAGTTCGCTGACAGGACCTAACTATGGCTACACCTTC.

This clone was counted once. This rearrangement joins TRBV30 to TRBJ1-4; tentative D call: TRBD1 (6 bases). The V gene lost 0 bases and the J gene lost 7 bases, with 15 bases spanning the gap. CDR1 GTSNPN and CDR2 SVGIG come from the germline V gene (reference sequence). The CDR3 extends over 15 amino acids. CDR3 in DNA: TGTGCCTGGAGTGTATGGGCAGGGGAGGGTGAAAAACTGTTTTTT. Amino acid sequence: CAWSVWAGEGEKLFF. Complete variable domain (other parts from reference TRBV30 and TRBJ1-4): SQTIHQWPATLVQPVGSPLSLECTVEGTSNPNLYWYRQAAGRGLQLLFYSVGIGQISSEVPQNLSASRPQDRQFILSSKKLLLSDSGFYLCAWSVWAGEGEKLFFGSGTQLSVL.

The rearrangement joins TRBV5-1 to TRBJ1-1; 7 bases fit TRBD1. Trimming took 4 bases from V and 6 from J; bases not matched to a gene: 9. Germline V gives CDR1 SGHRS, CDR2 YFSETQ. This CDR3 has 14 residues. The CDR3 DNA is TGCGCCAGCAGCCCACAGGGGATTTTGCCTGAAGCTTTCTTT. This codes for CASSPQGILPEAFF. Based on the CDR3 plus reference TRBV5-1 and TRBJ1-1, the full variable domain is KAGVTQTPRYLIKTRGQQVTLSCSPISGHRSVSWYQQTPGQGLQFLFEYFSETQRNKGNFPGRFSGRQFSNSRSEMNVSTLELGDSALYLCASSPQGILPEAFFGQGTRLTVV.

V is TRBV30 and J is TRBJ2-3; D gene ambiguous. Germline V gene lookup returns CDR1 GTSNPN and CDR2 SVGIG (reference sequence). This CDR3 region has 14 residues. V dropped 0 bases and J dropped 3 bases, with 10 bases sitting between them. The CDR3 protein is CAWSVLSRTDTQYF. The CDR3 bases are TGTGCCTGGAGTGTACTCAGTCGGACAGATACGCAGTATTTT.

In this sample, this clone turned up a few times. The chain recombines TRBV29-1 with TRBJ2-4; D may be TRBD2 (5 bases). The length of the CDR3 is 13 residues. CDR1 is SQVTM and CDR2 is ANQGSEA in the germline V gene. The V and J ends lost 6 bases and 2 bases respectively, with 11 bases between them. CDR3 residues: CSVEGRSKNIQYF. In DNA form, the CDR3 reads TGCAGCGTCGAGGGCAGGTCCAAAAACATTCAGTACTTC.

As to this clone: The identical CDR3 is also encoded by other nucleotide sequences in the sample. V usage is TRBV6-5 and J usage is TRBJ2-7; the D is unclear. Germline V lookup: CDR1 MNHEY, CDR2 SVGAGI. V lost 6 bases and J lost 3, with 6 bases in between. The CDR3 extends over 11 amino acids. The CDR3 DNA reads TGTGCCAGCAGCCGTAACTACGAGCAGTACTTC. Translating gives CASSRNYEQYF.

This clone was detected a few times. This chain joins TRBV5-5 and TRBJ2-4, with D perhaps matching TRBD2 (6 bases). The CDR3 consists of 14 residues. Trimming took 3 bases from V and 0 from J, leaving 7 bases between them. Germline V gene sequence: CDR1 SGHKS, CDR2 YYEKEE (reference sequence). CDR3 bases: TGTGCCAGCAGCTCGGGACTAGCCAAAAACATTCAGTACTTC. Protein product: CASSSGLAKNIQYF.

The chain carries TRBV6-1 and TRBJ2-7, with D tentatively TRBD1 (6 bases). V was clipped by 7 bases and J by 1 base, with 11 bases between them. This CDR3 spans 13 amino acids. Germline V gene lookup returns CDR1 MNHNS and CDR2 SASEGT. DNA of the CDR3: TGTGCCAGCACCCTGACAGGTTCCTACGAGCAGTACTTC. Its protein is CASTLTGSYEQYF.

This sequence joins TRBV11-1 and TRBJ2-6; 8 nucleotides line up with TRBD1. Germline lookup yields CDR1 SGHAT and CDR2 FQDESV (reference sequence). The CDR3 extends over 15 amino acids. V lost 5 bases and J lost 2; bases outside the gene matches: 2. CDR3 sequence: CASSLQGAGANVLTF. CDR3 coding DNA: TGTGCCAGCAGCCTACAGGGGGCTGGGGCCAACGTCCTGACTTTC.